Reported below is one T cell receptor beta chain. This sample was included in a study of OX40 agonist ivuxolimab in advanced cancers. Overall study context: Participants, approximately 83% male, averaged around 64 years of age, ranging from about 20 to 80. A history of anti-PD-1, anti-PD-L1 or anti-CTLA-4 therapy was acceptable, and about 40% had some.

Libraries were prepared by immunoSEQ multiplex PCR; TCRdb keeps only in-frame clonotypes and omits some of them. Of tens of thousands of clones listed, more than 85% are singletons. There are 15 residues in the CDR3. V was clipped by 0 bases and J by 0 bases, with 9 bases between them. Germline CDR1 MNHNY, CDR2 SVGAGI (reference sequence). This TCR was sampled from an adult with an advanced solid tumor such as melanoma, head and neck, liver or kidney cancer. This specimen consisted of CD4+ or CD8+ T cells sorted from blood, obtained in a trial of the OX40 agonist ivuxolimab. This chain joins TRBV6-6 and TRBJ2-7; a weak D match, TRBD1 (5 bases). CDR3 sequence: CASSYSGHNSYEQYF. The DNA for the CDR3 is TGTGCCAGCAGTTACTCAGGACATAACTCCTACGAGCAGTACTTC.